The sequence of this T cell receptor beta chain was determined in a study of T cells in Graves' hyperthyroidism and ophthalmopathy. PBMCs came from 9 to 10 ml fresh peripheral blood. Amplified regions were TCR beta CDR3 sequences from RNA transcripts. A set of HTBI primers served as the primers for a first-round RT-PCR of the TCR CDR3. One entry per CDR3 protein results from TCRdb running MiXCR on the multiplex PCR reads. This table holds around 690,000 distinct CDR3 sequences, approximately 15% found once. This clonotype was seen only a few times. The CDR3 has 11 amino acids. CDR1 is MDHEN, CDR2 SYDVKM, per germline. Trimming cost V 4 bases and J 8 bases, with 8 bases left between them.

This clonotype was sampled from a man aged 45-65 years with Graves' hyperthyroidism. The chain couples TRBV28 to TRBJ1-2; unclear D gene. The sample comprised blood. The CDR3 bases are TGTGCCAGCAGTTCCAGCTGGGGCTACACCTTC. Protein product: CASSSSWGYTF.